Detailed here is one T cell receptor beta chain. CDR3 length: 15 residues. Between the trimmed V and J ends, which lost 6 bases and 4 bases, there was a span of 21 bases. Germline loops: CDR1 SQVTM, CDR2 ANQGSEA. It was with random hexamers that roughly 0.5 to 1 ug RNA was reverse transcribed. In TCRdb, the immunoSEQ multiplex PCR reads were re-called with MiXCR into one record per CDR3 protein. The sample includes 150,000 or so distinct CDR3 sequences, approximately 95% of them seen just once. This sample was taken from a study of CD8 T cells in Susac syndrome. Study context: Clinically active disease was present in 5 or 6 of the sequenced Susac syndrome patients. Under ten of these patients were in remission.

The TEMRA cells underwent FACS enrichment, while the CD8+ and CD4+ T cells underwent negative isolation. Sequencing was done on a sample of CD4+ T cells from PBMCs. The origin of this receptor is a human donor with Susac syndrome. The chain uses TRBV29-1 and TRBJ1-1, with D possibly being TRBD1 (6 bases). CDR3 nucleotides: TGCAGCGTAATCGGGACATCTACCCGGGTCACTGAAGCTTTCTTT. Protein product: CSVIGTSTRVTEAFF.